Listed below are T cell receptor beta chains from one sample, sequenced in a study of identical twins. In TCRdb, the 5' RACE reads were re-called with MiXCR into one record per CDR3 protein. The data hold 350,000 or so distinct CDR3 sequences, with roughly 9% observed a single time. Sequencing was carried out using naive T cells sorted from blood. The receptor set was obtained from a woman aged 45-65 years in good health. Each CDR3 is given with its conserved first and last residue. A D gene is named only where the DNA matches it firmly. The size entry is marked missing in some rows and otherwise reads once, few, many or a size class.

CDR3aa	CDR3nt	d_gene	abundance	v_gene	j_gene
CASSSGTSSGNTIYF	TGTGCCAGCAGCTCCGGGACGTCGTCTGGAAACACCATATATTTT	.	few	TRBV5-6	TRBJ1-3
CASINGLAGDEQFF	TGTGCCAGCATTAACGGACTAGCGGGAGATGAGCAGTTCTTC	TRBD2	.	TRBV6-6	TRBJ2-1
CASSFLPEQFF	TGTGCCAGCAGCTTTCTTCCTGAGCAGTTCTTC	.	many	TRBV7-9	TRBJ2-1
CASSLWGRSGDGYTF	TGTGCCAGCAGCTTGTGGGGGCGCTCGGGGGATGGCTACACCTTC	.	.	TRBV5-5	TRBJ1-2
CASSREIPDEQYF	TGTGCCAGTTCCCGCGAGATTCCGGACGAGCAGTACTTC	.	.	TRBV18	TRBJ2-7
CSVAESSRETQYF	TGCAGCGTTGCCGAGTCTAGCCGGGAGACCCAGTACTTC	.	many	TRBV29-1	TRBJ2-5
CASSIKHLNEQFF	TGTGCCAGCAGCATTAAACACTTGAATGAGCAGTTCTTC	.	few	TRBV3-1	TRBJ2-1
CASSYSAGKGYF	TGTGCCAGCAGTTACTCAGCGGGAAAGGGGTACTTC	TRBD2	.	TRBV28	TRBJ2-7
CASSLAGGLGDTQYF	TGTGCCAGCAGCTTAGCGGGAGGGCTAGGAGATACGCAGTATTTT	TRBD2	.	TRBV7-9	TRBJ2-3
CASPVARGELFF	TGTGCCAGCCCCGTGGCCCGAGGGGAGCTGTTTTTT	.	.	TRBV13	TRBJ2-2
CASSLLTGTAFTGELFF	TGTGCCAGCTCACTACTAACCGGGACGGCCTTCACCGGGGAGCTGTTTTTT	.	.	TRBV18	TRBJ2-2
CASSPTQAGTVGYGYTF	TGTGCCAGCAGCCCCACGCAGGCAGGGACTGTTGGATATGGCTACACCTTC	.	.	TRBV11-2	TRBJ1-2
CASSLSILAGQPQHF	TGTGCCAGCAGTTTAAGTATCTTGGCTGGTCAGCCCCAGCATTTT	.	.	TRBV12-3/TRBV12-4	TRBJ1-5
CATSRVASEQFF	TGTGCCACCAGCCGCGTAGCTAGTGAGCAGTTCTTC	.	.	TRBV15	TRBJ2-1
CASSVRGNEQFF	TGTGCCAGCAGTGTCCGGGGCAATGAGCAGTTCTTC	.	many	TRBV2	TRBJ2-1
CSAARAWGAGSLDTQYF	TGCAGTGCTGCCCGGGCCTGGGGAGCGGGTTCCTTAGATACGCAGTATTTT	.	.	TRBV20-1	TRBJ2-3
CASSYGTVGDYEQYF	TGTGCCAGCAGTTACGGGACAGTGGGCGACTACGAGCAGTACTTC	TRBD1	few	TRBV6-5	TRBJ2-7
CSVELASGYGYTF	TGCAGCGTTGAATTGGCCAGTGGCTATGGCTACACCTTC	.	.	TRBV29-1	TRBJ1-2
CASSPGTVPYNEQFF	TGTGCCAGCAGCCCCGGGACAGTTCCCTACAATGAGCAGTTCTTC	TRBD1	many	TRBV7-8	TRBJ2-1
CASSLGARGTSSIGELFF	TGTGCCAGCAGTTTAGGGGCCCGGGGGACTAGTTCCATCGGGGAGCTGTTTTTT	TRBD2	.	TRBV12-3/TRBV12-4	TRBJ2-2
CASSLTGPDTQYF	TGTGCCAGCAGCTTGACAGGCCCAGATACGCAGTATTTT	.	many	TRBV7-2	TRBJ2-3
CASSASGGSGELFF	TGTGCCAGTAGTGCCTCAGGGGGCTCCGGGGAGCTGTTTTTT	TRBD1	.	TRBV19	TRBJ2-2
CASSLGTGGAQNIQYF	TGTGCCAGCAGTTTGGGGACAGGGGGCGCCCAAAACATTCAGTACTTC	TRBD1	.	TRBV12-3/TRBV12-4	TRBJ2-4
CSGGEAAYEQYF	TGCAGCGGGGGGGAAGCCGCCTACGAGCAGTACTTC	.	few	TRBV29-1	TRBJ2-7
CASSRLLSSYNEQFF	TGTGCCAGCAGTCGACTACTAAGCTCCTACAATGAGCAGTTCTTC	.	few	TRBV7-6	TRBJ2-1
CASSIGRTYGYTF	TGTGCCAGCTCAATTGGACGGACCTATGGCTACACCTTC	.	.	TRBV18	TRBJ1-2
CASSIMGSRTEAFF	TGTGCCAGCAGCATAATGGGGTCCAGGACTGAAGCTTTCTTT	.	once	TRBV7-2	TRBJ1-1
CASSGLAGKQNNEQFF	TGTGCCAGCAGCGGACTAGCGGGGAAACAAAACAATGAGCAGTTCTTC	TRBD2	.	TRBV9	TRBJ2-1
CASSQDLRFGGLNTEAFF	TGCGCCAGCAGCCAAGATCTTAGATTTGGGGGGCTGAACACTGAAGCTTTCTTT	.	.	TRBV4-1	TRBJ1-1
CSARGGQAAYNEQFF	TGCAGTGCTAGAGGGGGACAGGCCGCCTACAATGAGCAGTTCTTC	TRBD1	.	TRBV20-1	TRBJ2-1
CASRPGQSKETQYF	TGTGCCAGCAGACCCGGACAGAGTAAAGAGACCCAGTACTTC	.	many	TRBV6-2/TRBV6-3	TRBJ2-5
CASSQGRGPMNTEAFF	TGTGCCAGCTCACAGGGCAGGGGGCCCATGAACACTGAAGCTTTCTTT	TRBD1	few	TRBV18	TRBJ1-1
CASSLAGGEFGTDTQYF	TGTGCCAGCAGTTTAGCGGGAGGGGAATTCGGCACAGATACGCAGTATTTT	TRBD2	.	TRBV5-4	TRBJ2-3
CASSLTDLNEQFF	TGCGCCAGCAGCTTGACGGATCTCAATGAGCAGTTCTTC	.	many	TRBV5-1	TRBJ2-1
CASSFEGGPGNEQFF	TGCGCCAGCAGCTTTGAGGGAGGGCCCGGCAATGAGCAGTTCTTC	TRBD2	.	TRBV5-1	TRBJ2-1
CASSPLRVEAGGTSYEQYF	TGCGCCAGCAGCCCCCTCAGGGTCGAAGCGGGAGGAACGTCCTACGAGCAGTACTTC	TRBD2	.	TRBV4-1	TRBJ2-7
CASSVGRPQETQYF	TGTGCCAGTAGTGTTGGGAGACCACAAGAGACCCAGTACTTC	.	.	TRBV19	TRBJ2-5
CASRGTGVSGYTF	TGTGCCAGTAGGGGGACGGGGGTGAGCGGCTACACCTTC	.	few	TRBV6-5	TRBJ1-2
CASSYKGGTEAFF	TGTGCCAGCAGTTACAAGGGCGGAACTGAAGCTTTCTTT	.	many	TRBV6-5	TRBJ1-1
CSALPPGTATDTQYF	TGCAGTGCTCTACCTCCCGGGACGGCGACAGATACGCAGTATTTT	.	.	TRBV20-1	TRBJ2-3
CSARDSGRAVDTQYF	TGCAGTGCTAGAGATTCGGGGAGGGCCGTAGATACGCAGTATTTT	TRBD2	many	TRBV20-1	TRBJ2-3
CASSPDSSTQPQHF	TGCGCCAGCAGCCCAGACAGTTCAACGCAGCCCCAGCATTTT	.	many	TRBV5-1	TRBJ1-5
CSALDRGPSYEQYF	TGCAGCGCGCTGGACAGGGGGCCGTCCTACGAGCAGTACTTC	TRBD1	many	TRBV29-1	TRBJ2-7
CASSATSGSPFGDTQYF	TGTGCCAGCAGCGCCACTAGCGGGTCACCCTTTGGAGATACGCAGTATTTT	TRBD2	few	TRBV13	TRBJ2-3
CASRSPGPFKGAFF	TGTGCCAGCAGATCACCGGGACCGTTCAAAGGAGCTTTCTTT	.	many	TRBV28	TRBJ1-1
CASSKRDSYNEQFF	TGTGCCAGTAGTAAGCGGGACTCCTACAATGAGCAGTTCTTC	TRBD2	few	TRBV19	TRBJ2-1
CASSLAGGGSQYF	TGCGCCAGCAGCTTGGCGGGAGGTGGTTCCCAGTACTTC	TRBD2	.	TRBV5-1	TRBJ2-5
CATSRGGVGIYDEQFF	TGTGCCACCAGCAGAGGAGGAGTGGGGATTTACGATGAGCAGTTCTTC	.	few	TRBV15	TRBJ2-1
CASSLVADGNTIYF	TGCGCCAGCAGCTTGGTGGCAGACGGAAACACCATATATTTT	.	few	TRBV5-1	TRBJ1-3
CSAPGLAGGTGELFF	TGCAGTGCTCCGGGACTAGCGGGAGGCACCGGGGAGCTGTTTTTT	TRBD2	few	TRBV20-1	TRBJ2-2
CASSPRTVAGMSTDTQYF	TGTGCCAGCAGCCCCCGAACCGTAGCGGGAATGAGCACAGATACGCAGTATTTT	TRBD2	.	TRBV3-1	TRBJ2-3
CATRNIAGGWDNEQFF	TGTGCCACCAGAAACATAGCGGGAGGTTGGGACAATGAGCAGTTCTTC	TRBD2	.	TRBV15	TRBJ2-1
CASSSMTSGRLADTQYF	TGTGCCAGCAGCTCCATGACTAGCGGGAGGCTGGCAGATACGCAGTATTTT	TRBD2	many	TRBV7-9	TRBJ2-3
CASSPTSINEKLFF	TGTGCCAGCAGCCCGACATCAATCAATGAAAAACTGTTTTTT	.	.	TRBV6-6	TRBJ1-4
CASSSGLAGGPGETQYF	TGTGCCAGCAGCTCGGGACTAGCGGGAGGGCCGGGTGAGACCCAGTACTTC	TRBD2	many	TRBV5-5	TRBJ2-5
CASSLGLAGVGTDTQYF	TGTGCCAGCAGTTTAGGGCTAGCGGGAGTCGGCACAGATACGCAGTATTTT	TRBD2	.	TRBV12-3/TRBV12-4	TRBJ2-3
CSAGGYNTEAFF	TGCAGTGCTGGAGGGTATAACACTGAAGCTTTCTTT	.	many	TRBV20-1	TRBJ1-1
CASSQGRTGGSATGELFF	TGCGCCAGCAGCCAAGGGAGGACAGGGGGGAGTGCGACCGGGGAGCTGTTTTTT	TRBD1	few	TRBV4-1	TRBJ2-2